A single sample is the source of the 7 T cell receptor beta chains below, sequenced in a study of blood T cell repertoires in COVID-19. Data came from immunoSEQ multiplex PCR; TCRdb stores just in-frame clones and leaves some out. The profile shows 260,000 or so clones, roughly 85% of them singletons. Sequenced: PBMCs or T cells enriched from blood (not recorded which). The receptors originated from a woman in her forties or fifties who had recovered from COVID-19.

J is TRBJ2-7 and V is TRBV25-1, with a tentative D call TRBD1 (6 bases). V gave up 3 bases and J gave up 5 bases, with 17 bases separating them. CDR1 is MGHDK and CDR2 is SYGVNS in the germline V gene. This CDR3 comprises 15 residues. The chain's CDR3 is CASSDKTGLCDEQYF. CDR3 nucleotides: TGTGCCAGCAGTGATAAAACAGGGTTATGCGACGAGCAGTACTTC.

The chain links TRBV3-1 (or the pseudogene TRBV3-2) to TRBJ1-5; D might be TRBD1 (6 bases). The germline gives CDR1 LGHDT, CDR2 YNNKEL (reference sequence). The CDR3 runs 16 residues. Trimming took 1 base from V and 4 from J, leaving 14 bases between them. CDR3: CASSQGRNRANQPQHF. CDR3 coding DNA: TGTGCCAGCAGCCAAGGACGGAACAGGGCTAATCAGCCCCAGCATTTT.

The gene calls are TRBV5-1 and TRBJ2-2, with D hard to call. The germline V gene has CDR1 SGHRS and CDR2 YFSETQ. The CDR3 consists of 12 residues. V lost 4 bases and J 2 bases, leaving 3 bases between the germline ends. CDR3: CASSQNTGELFF. The CDR3 nucleotides read TGCGCCAGCAGCCAAAACACCGGGGAGCTGTTTTTT. The full variable domain, completed using reference TRBV5-1 and TRBJ2-2, is KAGVTQTPRYLIKTRGQQVTLSCSPISGHRSVSWYQQTPGQGLQFLFEYFSETQRNKGNFPGRFSGRQFSNSRSEMNVSTLELGDSALYLCASSQNTGELFFGEGSRLTVL.

The chain carries TRBV7-9 and TRBJ2-5; perhaps TRBD2 as D (7 bases). Trimming cost V 10 bases and J 4 bases, with 13 bases left between them. The V gene's germline CDR1 is SEHNR and CDR2 FQNEAQ (reference sequence). This CDR3 has 12 residues. In DNA, the CDR3 is TGTGCCACTAAGGGGGGGTCAGAGACCCAGTACTTC. Encoded protein: CATKGGSETQYF.

The rearrangement links TRBV19 to TRBJ2-7, with D possibly matching TRBD1 (6 bases). Germline V CDR1 and CDR2: LNHDA, SQIVND (reference sequence). CDR3 length equals 13 residues. V gave up 4 bases and J gave up 2 bases, with 9 bases separating them. CDR3 in DNA: TGTGCCAGTAGTAAACAGGGTACCTACGAGCAGTACTTC. Translation gives CASSKQGTYEQYF.

The genes are TRBV2 and TRBJ1-2, with 10 bases that match TRBD1. V gave up 3 bases and J gave up 2 bases; unmatched junction bases: 0. Germline V lookup: CDR1 SNHLY, CDR2 FYNNEI. The CDR3 has 14 residues. CDR3 DNA sequence: TGTGCCAGCAGTGAGGGACAGGGGAACTATGGCTACACCTTC. It is translated as CASSEGQGNYGYTF.

V and J are TRBV18 and TRBJ1-2, with D hard to call. Germline V gene sequence: CDR1 KGHSH, CDR2 LQKENI. The germline V and J ends were trimmed by 0 bases and 4 bases, with 12 bases remaining between them. CDR3 length: 15 amino acids. The DNA for the CDR3 is TGTGCCAGCTCACCACCGTCAAACAACCGCTATGGCTACACCTTC. Translated: CASSPPSNNRYGYTF.